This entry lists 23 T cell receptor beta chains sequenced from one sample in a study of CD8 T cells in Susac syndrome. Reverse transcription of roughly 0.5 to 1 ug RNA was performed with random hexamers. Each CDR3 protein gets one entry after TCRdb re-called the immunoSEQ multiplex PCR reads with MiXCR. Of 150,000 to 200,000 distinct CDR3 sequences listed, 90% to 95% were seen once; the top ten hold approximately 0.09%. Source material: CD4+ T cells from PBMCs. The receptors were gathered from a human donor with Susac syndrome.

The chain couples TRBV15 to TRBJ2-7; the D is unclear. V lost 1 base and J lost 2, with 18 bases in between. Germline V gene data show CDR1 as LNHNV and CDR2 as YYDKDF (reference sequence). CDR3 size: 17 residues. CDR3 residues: CATSRAPKVSIAYEQYF. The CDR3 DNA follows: TGTGCCACCAGCAGAGCTCCGAAGGTCTCCATCGCCTACGAGCAGTACTTC.

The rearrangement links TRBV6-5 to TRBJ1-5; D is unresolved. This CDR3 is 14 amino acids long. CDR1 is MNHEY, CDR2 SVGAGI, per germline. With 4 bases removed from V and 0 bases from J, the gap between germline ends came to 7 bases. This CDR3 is CASSFKYSNQPQHF. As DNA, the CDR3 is TGTGCCAGCAGTTTTAAGTATAGCAATCAGCCCCAGCATTTT.

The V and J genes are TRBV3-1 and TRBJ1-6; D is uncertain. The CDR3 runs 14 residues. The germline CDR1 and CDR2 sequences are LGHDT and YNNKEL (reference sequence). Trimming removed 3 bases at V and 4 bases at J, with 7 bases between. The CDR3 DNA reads TGTGCCAGCAGCCATTCTCTTTATAATTCACCCCTCCACTTT. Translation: CASSHSLYNSPLHF.

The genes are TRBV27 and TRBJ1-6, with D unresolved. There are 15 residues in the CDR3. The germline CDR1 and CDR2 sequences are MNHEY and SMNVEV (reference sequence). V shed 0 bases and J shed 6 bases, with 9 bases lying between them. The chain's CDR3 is CASSLSGRSNSPLHF. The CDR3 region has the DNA TGTGCCAGCAGTTTATCTGGACGCAGTAATTCACCCCTCCACTTT.

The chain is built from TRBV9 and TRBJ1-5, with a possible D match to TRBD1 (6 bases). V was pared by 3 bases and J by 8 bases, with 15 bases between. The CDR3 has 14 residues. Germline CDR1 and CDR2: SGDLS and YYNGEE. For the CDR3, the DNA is TGTGCCAGCAGCGCGACAGGTTTCGTAGAGCCCCAGCATTTT. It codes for CASSATGFVEPQHF.

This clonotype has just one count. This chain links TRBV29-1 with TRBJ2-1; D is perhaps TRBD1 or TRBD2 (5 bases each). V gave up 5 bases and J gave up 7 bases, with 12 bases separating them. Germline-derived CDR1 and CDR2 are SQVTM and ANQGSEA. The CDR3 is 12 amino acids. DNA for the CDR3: TGCAGCGTTTGGGGGTTGTTTAATGAGCAGTTCTTC. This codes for CSVWGLFNEQFF.

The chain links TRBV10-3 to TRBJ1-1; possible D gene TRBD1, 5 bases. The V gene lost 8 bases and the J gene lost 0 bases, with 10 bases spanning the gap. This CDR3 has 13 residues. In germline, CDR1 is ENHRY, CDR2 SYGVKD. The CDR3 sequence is CAIGGAMNTEAFF. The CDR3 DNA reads TGTGCCATCGGAGGGGCAATGAACACTGAAGCTTTCTTT.

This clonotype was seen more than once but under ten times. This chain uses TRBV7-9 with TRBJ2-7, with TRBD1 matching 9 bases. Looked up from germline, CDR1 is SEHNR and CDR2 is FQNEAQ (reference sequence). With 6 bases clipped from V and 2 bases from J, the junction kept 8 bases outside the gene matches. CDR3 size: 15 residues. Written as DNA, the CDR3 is TGTGCCAGCAGTCCCGGGACAGGGTGGACCTACGAGCAGTACTTC. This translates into CASSPGTGWTYEQYF.

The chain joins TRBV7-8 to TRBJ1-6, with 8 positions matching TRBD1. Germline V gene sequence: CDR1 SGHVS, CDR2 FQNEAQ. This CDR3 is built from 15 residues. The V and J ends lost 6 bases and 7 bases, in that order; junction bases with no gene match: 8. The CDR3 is CASRPTGTGNSPLHF. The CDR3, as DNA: TGTGCCAGCAGACCCACCGGGACAGGCAATTCACCCCTCCACTTT.

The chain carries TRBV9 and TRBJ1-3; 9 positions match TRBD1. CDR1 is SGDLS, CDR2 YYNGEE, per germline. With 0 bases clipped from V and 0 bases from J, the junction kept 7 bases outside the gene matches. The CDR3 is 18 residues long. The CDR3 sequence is CASSVESGQGFSGNTIYF. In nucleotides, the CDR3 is TGTGCCAGCAGCGTAGAATCGGGACAGGGATTCTCTGGAAACACCATATATTTT.

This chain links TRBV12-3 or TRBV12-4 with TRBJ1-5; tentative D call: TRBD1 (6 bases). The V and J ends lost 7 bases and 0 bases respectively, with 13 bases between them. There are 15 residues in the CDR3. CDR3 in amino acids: CASTSQDSSNQPQHF. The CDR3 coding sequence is TGTGCCAGCACCTCACAGGACAGTAGCAATCAGCCCCAGCATTTT.

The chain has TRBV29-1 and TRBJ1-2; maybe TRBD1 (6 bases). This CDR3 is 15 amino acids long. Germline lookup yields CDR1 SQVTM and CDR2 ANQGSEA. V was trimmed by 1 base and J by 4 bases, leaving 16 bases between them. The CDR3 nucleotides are TGCAGCGTTGAAGGGGGGCAGGGCAGAATCTATGGCTACACCTTC. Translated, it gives CSVEGGQGRIYGYTF.

The CDR3 region has the DNA TGTGCCAGCAGTTTAGGACTCTCCCTCGATACGCAGTATTTT. As protein: CASSLGLSLDTQYF. The chain carries TRBV28 and TRBJ2-3; maybe TRBD2 (5 bases). The CDR3 has 14 residues. Germline V gives CDR1 MDHEN, CDR2 SYDVKM. Trimming cost V 2 bases and J 6 bases, with 12 bases left between them.

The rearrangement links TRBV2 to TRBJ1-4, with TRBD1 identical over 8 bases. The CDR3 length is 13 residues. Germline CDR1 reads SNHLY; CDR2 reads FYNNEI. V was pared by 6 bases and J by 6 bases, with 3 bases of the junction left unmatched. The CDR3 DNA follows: TGTGCCAGCAGGGACAGGGAGTATGAAAAACTGTTTTTT. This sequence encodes CASRDREYEKLFF.

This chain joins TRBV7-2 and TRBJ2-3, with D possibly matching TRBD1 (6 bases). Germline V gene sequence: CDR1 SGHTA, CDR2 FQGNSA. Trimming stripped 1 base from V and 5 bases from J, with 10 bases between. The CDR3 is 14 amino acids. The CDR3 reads CASSLVSGVDTQYF. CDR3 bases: TGTGCCAGCAGCTTAGTATCAGGGGTAGATACGCAGTATTTT.

The CDR3 is CSARGGTVNTEAFF. The CDR3 DNA sequence: TGCAGTGCTAGGGGGGGAACAGTGAACACTGAAGCTTTCTTT. The J gene is TRBJ1-1, the V gene TRBV20-1; a possible D gene is TRBD1 (5 bases). V was shortened by 3 bases and J by 0 bases, with 11 bases between the two germline ends. Looked up from germline, CDR1 is DFQATT and CDR2 is SNEGSKA (reference sequence). CDR3 length: 14 residues.

The CDR3 protein is CTSPGQCSYEQYF. DNA of the CDR3: TGCACCAGCCCGGGACAGTGCTCCTACGAGCAGTACTTC. This rearrangement joins TRBV1 to TRBJ2-7; the DNA was not used to check the table's D call, TRBD1. TRBV1 is flagged as a pseudogene. There are 13 residues in the CDR3.

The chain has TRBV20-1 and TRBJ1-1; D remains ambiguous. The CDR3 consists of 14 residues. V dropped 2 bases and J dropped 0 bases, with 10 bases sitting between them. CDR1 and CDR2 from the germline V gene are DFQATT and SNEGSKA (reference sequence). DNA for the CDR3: TGCAGTGCTAGATCTGGATCGATGAACACTGAAGCTTTCTTT. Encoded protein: CSARSGSMNTEAFF.

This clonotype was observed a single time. This CDR3 reads CASSTGIPREEQYF. CDR3 bases: TGCGCCAGCAGCACCGGGATCCCCCGTGAGGAGCAGTACTTC. The V call is TRBV5-1, the J call TRBJ2-7, with D perhaps TRBD2 (5 bases). The CDR3 loop spans 14 amino acids. V was clipped by 4 bases and J by 7 bases, with 18 bases between them. The germline V gene encodes CDR1 SGHRS and CDR2 YFSETQ.

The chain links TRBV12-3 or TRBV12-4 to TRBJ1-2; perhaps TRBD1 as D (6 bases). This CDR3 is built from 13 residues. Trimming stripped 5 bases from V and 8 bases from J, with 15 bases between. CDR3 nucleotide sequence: TGTGCCAGCAGTCTCCAGGACAGCCCCGGCTACACCTTC. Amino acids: CASSLQDSPGYTF.

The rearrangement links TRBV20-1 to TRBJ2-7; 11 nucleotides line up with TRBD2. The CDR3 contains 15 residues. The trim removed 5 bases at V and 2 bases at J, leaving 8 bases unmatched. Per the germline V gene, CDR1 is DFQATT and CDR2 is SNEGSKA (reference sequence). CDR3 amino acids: CSAGLAGGPAYEQYF. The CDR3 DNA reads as TGCAGTGCTGGTCTAGCGGGAGGCCCTGCCTACGAGCAGTACTTC.

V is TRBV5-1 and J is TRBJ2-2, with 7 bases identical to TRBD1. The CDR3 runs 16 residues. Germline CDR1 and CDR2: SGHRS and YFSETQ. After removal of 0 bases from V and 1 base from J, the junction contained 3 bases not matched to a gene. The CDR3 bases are TGCGCCAGCAGCTTGGGCAGGGGGAAGAACACCGGGGAGCTGTTTTTT. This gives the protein CASSLGRGKNTGELFF.

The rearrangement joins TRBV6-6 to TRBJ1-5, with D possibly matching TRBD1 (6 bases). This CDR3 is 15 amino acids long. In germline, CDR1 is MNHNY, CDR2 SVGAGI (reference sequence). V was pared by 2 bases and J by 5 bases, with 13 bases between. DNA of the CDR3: TGTGCCAGCAGTTACACCACAAACAGGGATCAGCCCCAGCATTTT. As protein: CASSYTTNRDQPQHF.